A single TCR beta chain is shown here with its context. The data derive from a study of cytomegalovirus exposure and HLA in healthy donors. PCR primers comprised 60 Vbeta and 13 Jbeta primers. Generated by immunoSEQ multiplex PCR, the TCRdb table keeps only in-frame clones and is missing some. The sample has roughly 100,000 clones, about 80% seen once. This TCR came from a female donor in good health and CMV-seropositive. Sequencing was carried out using PBMCs.

CDR3 DNA sequence: TGCGCCAGCAGCTTTGACGGACTGTGCCCGCAGTATTTT. Translated: CASSFDGLCPQYF. The V and J genes are TRBV5-1 and TRBJ2-3; D is possibly TRBD2 (5 bases). V lost 2 bases and J lost 10, with 14 bases in between. The CDR3 length is 13 residues. The V gene's germline CDR1 is SGHRS and CDR2 YFSETQ.